This entry features one T cell receptor beta chain sequence. The protocol was immunoSEQ multiplex PCR, while the TCRdb copy is restricted to in-frame clones and leaves out a portion. The sample consists of approximately 90,000 clones, approximately 90% of them appearing once. This sample is drawn from a study of T cell changes during pregnancy in multiple sclerosis. This CDR3 is 13 amino acids long. V gave up 10 bases and J gave up 6 bases; unmatched junction bases: 11. Germline assignment: CDR1 MNHEY and CDR2 SMNVEV (reference sequence). The origin of this receptor is a female donor with multiple sclerosis, enrolled in a pregnancy study. This sample comprised peripheral blood, obtained before pregnancy. The chain carries TRBV27 and TRBJ1-1; 7 bases agree with TRBD1. CDR3 residues: CAIKGGSSPEAFF. The CDR3 bases are TGTGCCATAAAAGGGGGCTCAAGCCCTGAAGCTTTCTTT.